This T cell receptor beta chain was documented in a study of blood T cell repertoires in COVID-19. Turning to the study itself: Specimens from acute and convalescent COVID-19 originated in the United States, Italy and Spain. Sources were T cells, B-cell-depleted T cells, or PBMCs; the material itself was cDNA or gDNA.

In the authors' methods: It was from reference gene primer amplification that nucleated cell counts were estimated. The protocol was immunoSEQ multiplex PCR, while the TCRdb copy is restricted to in-frame clones and leaves out a portion. V and J calls and clone size come straight from that table; D and trimming were deduced from the DNA. The data show about 320,000 clones, over 75% seen once. Germline V gene data show CDR1 as KGHDR and CDR2 as SFDVKD. The CDR3 totals 13 residues. The V gene end was trimmed by 4 bases and the J gene end by 7 bases; junction bases not matched to a gene: 3. This chain links TRBV24-1 with TRBJ1-5, with 7 bases lining up with TRBD1. The sequencing input was peripheral blood. The receptor comes from a human donor in a cohort sampled during active COVID-19. CDR3 sequence: CATSENRGQPQHF. CDR3 in DNA: TGTGCCACCAGTGAAAACAGGGGACAGCCCCAGCATTTT.